This is a list of T cell receptor beta chains from one sample in a study of blood T cell repertoires in COVID-19. Generated by immunoSEQ multiplex PCR, the TCRdb table keeps only in-frame clones and is missing some. Among 200,000 to 300,000 clones listed, roughly four fifths were seen once. The sample was peripheral blood. The receptors originated from a woman of 80 years or more with acute or convalescent COVID-19. Each CDR3 is given with its conserved first and last residue. Each record gives: D gene, clone size, J gene, V gene, CDR3 DNA, CDR3 protein. The D gene is left open where the match is weak. Clone size, where shown, is once, few, many, or a class for clones that have expanded.

d_gene: TRBD1
abundance: -
j_gene: TRBJ1-1
v_gene: TRBV7-2
CDR3nt: TGTGCCAGCAGCACGTGGACAGGTGAAGCTTTCTTT
CDR3aa: CASSTWTGEAFF

d_gene: TRBD1
abundance: -
j_gene: TRBJ1-2
v_gene: TRBV18
CDR3nt: TGTGCCAGCTCACCCACCGGACAGGGAGAGAGTGGCTACACCTTC
CDR3aa: CASSPTGQGESGYTF

d_gene: TRBD2
abundance: once
j_gene: TRBJ2-3
v_gene: TRBV10-1
CDR3nt: TGCGCCAGCAGTGAGAGAGGGACTAGCGGGGGCCTGAGCACAGATACGCAGTATTTT
CDR3aa: CASSERGTSGGLSTDTQYF

d_gene: -
abundance: -
j_gene: TRBJ1-1
v_gene: TRBV6-5
CDR3nt: TGTGCCAGCATTCTCGCGGAAGACACTGAAGCTTTCTTT
CDR3aa: CASILAEDTEAFF

d_gene: TRBD2
abundance: few
j_gene: TRBJ2-3
v_gene: TRBV9
CDR3nt: TGTGCCAGCAGCGTAGTGGGGCGGGGGAAAGGGGATACGCAGTATTTT
CDR3aa: CASSVVGRGKGDTQYF

d_gene: TRBD1
abundance: -
j_gene: TRBJ1-4
v_gene: TRBV14
CDR3nt: TGTGCCAGCAGCCTAGGGCCCGGGACAGTTAATGAAAAACTGTTTTTT
CDR3aa: CASSLGPGTVNEKLFF

d_gene: TRBD2
abundance: -
j_gene: TRBJ2-1
v_gene: TRBV18
CDR3nt: TGTGCCAGCTCACCAAGGACTAGCGGGATGAACAATGAGCAGTTCTTC
CDR3aa: CASSPRTSGMNNEQFF

d_gene: -
abundance: once
j_gene: TRBJ1-6
v_gene: TRBV7-2
CDR3nt: TGTGCCAGCAGCTTATCCAACAGTGCCCCCAATTCACCCCTCCACTTT
CDR3aa: CASSLSNSAPNSPLHF

d_gene: TRBD1
abundance: -
j_gene: TRBJ1-4
v_gene: TRBV28
CDR3nt: TGTGCCAGCAGTTTAATTCGGACAGGGGGGGTGGAAAAACTGTTTTTT
CDR3aa: CASSLIRTGGVEKLFF

d_gene: -
abundance: -
j_gene: TRBJ2-6
v_gene: TRBV5-8
CDR3nt: TGTGCCAGCAGCTTGGTGGGACACTCTCTTACTGGGGCCAACGTCCTGACTTTC
CDR3aa: CASSLVGHSLTGANVLTF

d_gene: TRBD2
abundance: -
j_gene: TRBJ2-3
v_gene: TRBV9
CDR3nt: TGTGCCAGCAGCGTAGCTTTGAGGAGCGGGGGCGTCTCTAGCACAGATACGCAGTATTTT
CDR3aa: CASSVALRSGGVSSTDTQYF

d_gene: -
abundance: -
j_gene: TRBJ1-1
v_gene: TRBV7-9
CDR3nt: TGTGCCAGCAGCCCCCAAGATATGGGACAATCAGAAGCTTTCTTT
CDR3aa: CASSPQDMGQSEAFF

d_gene: -
abundance: -
j_gene: TRBJ2-4
v_gene: TRBV19
CDR3nt: TGTGCCAGTAGTTCCCCTCGGGGAGGAGGGAAAAACATTCAGTACTTC
CDR3aa: CASSSPRGGGKNIQYF

d_gene: TRBD1
abundance: -
j_gene: TRBJ1-4
v_gene: TRBV2
CDR3nt: TGTGCCAGCAGTGCTCAGGGACAGGGAAATGAAAAACTGTTTTTT
CDR3aa: CASSAQGQGNEKLFF

d_gene: -
abundance: -
j_gene: TRBJ1-1
v_gene: TRBV6-2/TRBV6-3
CDR3nt: TGTGCCAGCAGTTTTAAGGGGAAGGACACTGAAGCTTTCTTT
CDR3aa: CASSFKGKDTEAFF

d_gene: -
abundance: -
j_gene: TRBJ2-7
v_gene: TRBV2
CDR3nt: TGTGCCAGCAGGCGGGCGGAGCTTTCCTACGAGCAGTACTTC
CDR3aa: CASRRAELSYEQYF